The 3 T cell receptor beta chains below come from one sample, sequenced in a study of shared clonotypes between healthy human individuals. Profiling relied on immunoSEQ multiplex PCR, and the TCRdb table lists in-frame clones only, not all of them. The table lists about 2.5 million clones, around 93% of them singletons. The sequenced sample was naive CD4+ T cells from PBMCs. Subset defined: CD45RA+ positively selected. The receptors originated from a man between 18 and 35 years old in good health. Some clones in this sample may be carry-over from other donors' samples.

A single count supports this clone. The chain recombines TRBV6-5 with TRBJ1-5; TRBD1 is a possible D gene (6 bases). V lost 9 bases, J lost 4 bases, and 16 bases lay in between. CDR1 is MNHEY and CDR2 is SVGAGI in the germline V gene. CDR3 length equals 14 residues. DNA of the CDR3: TGTGCCAGTAGGGGGGGCGGCCCTAATCAGCCCCAGCATTTT. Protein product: CASRGGGPNQPQHF.

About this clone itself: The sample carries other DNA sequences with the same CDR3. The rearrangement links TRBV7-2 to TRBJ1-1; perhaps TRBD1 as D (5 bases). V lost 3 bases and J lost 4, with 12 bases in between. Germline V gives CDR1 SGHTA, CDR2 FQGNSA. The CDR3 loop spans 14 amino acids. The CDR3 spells CASSLGSGGTEAFF. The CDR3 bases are TGTGCCAGCAGCTTGGGGAGCGGGGGCACTGAAGCTTTCTTT.

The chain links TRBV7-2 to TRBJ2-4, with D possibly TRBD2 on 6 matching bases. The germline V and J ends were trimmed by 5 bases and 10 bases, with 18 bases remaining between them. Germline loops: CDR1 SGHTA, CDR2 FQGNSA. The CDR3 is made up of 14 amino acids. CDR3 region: CASSPPGQGLIQYF. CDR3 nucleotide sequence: TGTGCCAGCAGCCCACCAGGGCAGGGACTTATTCAGTACTTC.